This is a list of T cell receptor beta chains from one sample in a study of blood T cells in healthy people across ages. MiXCR, applied by TCRdb to the 5' RACE reads, yields one record per CDR3 protein. The table records 1.5 million to 2 million distinct CDR3 sequences, around 40% of them present only once. The sequenced sample consisted of blood. The receptor source for this set is a human donor in good health. Each CDR3 is given with its conserved first and last residue. A D gene is named only where the DNA matches it firmly. Size is stated for part of the rows, as once, few or many counts, or as a class when the clone is expanded.

-,TRBV6-5,-,TRBJ1-2,CASRERRLALGYTF,TGTGCCAGCAGGGAACGGAGGCTTGCTTTGGGCTACACCTTC
-,TRBV7-2,-,TRBJ1-2,CASSLVKGFGDYGYTF,TGTGCCAGCAGCTTAGTCAAGGGTTTTGGCGATTATGGCTACACCTTC
TRBD1,TRBV5-5,few,TRBJ2-7,CASSGRQGKGSYEQYF,TGTGCCAGCAGCGGAAGACAGGGGAAGGGTTCCTACGAGCAGTACTTC
-,TRBV28,few,TRBJ1-5,CASSLLTAISDQPQHF,TGTGCCAGCAGTTTATTGACCGCCATCAGCGATCAGCCCCAGCATTTT
-,TRBV4-1,-,TRBJ1-1,CASSHAERGDTEAFF,TGCGCCAGCAGCCACGCTGAGAGGGGGGACACTGAAGCTTTCTTT
-,TRBV7-6,-,TRBJ2-7,CASSYGGLMGEQYF,TGTGCCAGCAGCTACGGGGGTCTTATGGGGGAGCAGTACTTC
-,TRBV6-5,-,TRBJ1-2,CASSYSRRTTNYGYTF,TGTGCCAGCAGTTACTCGAGACGGACTACTAACTATGGCTACACCTTC
TRBD1,TRBV29-1,-,TRBJ2-1,CSVEDLRDRFSNEQFF,TGCAGCGTTGAAGATCTTCGGGACAGGTTTTCAAATGAGCAGTTCTTC
-,TRBV7-2,few,TRBJ2-5,CASSPIQGRETQYF,TGTGCCAGCAGCCCAATACAGGGACGAGAGACCCAGTACTTC
TRBD2,TRBV4-1,once,TRBJ2-1,CASSQAERGFNNEQFF,TGCGCCAGCAGCCAAGCGGAGCGGGGCTTCAACAATGAGCAGTTCTTC
-,TRBV12-3/TRBV12-4,few,TRBJ1-2,CASSLQPTVYSGYTF,TGTGCCAGCAGTTTACAACCGACAGTGTACAGCGGCTACACCTTC
TRBD2,TRBV14,few,TRBJ2-3,CASSRRLALNTDTQYF,TGTGCCAGCAGCCGCAGACTAGCGCTAAACACAGATACGCAGTATTTT
-,TRBV14,few,TRBJ1-2,CASSGLSYGYTF,TGTGCCAGCAGCGGCCTTAGCTATGGCTACACCTTC
TRBD2,TRBV7-2,few,TRBJ2-4,CASSPRDGLADTKNIQYF,TGTGCCAGCAGCCCCCGAGACGGACTAGCTGATACCAAAAACATTCAGTACTTC